A single sample gave rise to the 6 T cell receptor beta chains below, sequenced in a study of Ad26.COV2.S vaccination and SARS-CoV-2 variants. Some clones are missing from TCRdb's copy, which holds only in-frame ones; the method was immunoSEQ multiplex PCR. The repertoire holds about 400,000 clones, with about 89% as singletons. The treatment: roughly 20 received Ad26.COV2.S at low or high dose, single or two shots; about 5 received placebo; per-sample allocation not given. The samples were gathered on day 63 after the first injection of vaccine or placebo. The sequencing here drew on peripheral blood, taken in a trial of Ad26.COV2.S vaccine versus placebo. The origin of the receptors is a person aged 18-65 years who received the Ad26.COV2.S COVID-19 vaccine or a placebo.

The DNA for the CDR3 is TGTGCCAGCAGCCCGAGGGGGTGGCAGACCACGAACACCGGGGAGCTGTTTTTT. This translates into CASSPRGWQTTNTGELFF. This chain links TRBV9 with TRBJ2-2, with a tentative D call TRBD1 (6 bases). This CDR3 spans 18 amino acids. Germline-derived CDR1 and CDR2 are SGDLS and YYNGEE. Trimming pared 4 bases from V and 0 bases from J, leaving 19 bases between.

The chain couples TRBV7-9 to TRBJ2-6; 10 bases fit TRBD2. The ends lost 2 bases at V and 1 base at J; junction bases unmatched: 8. The CDR3 spans 19 residues. Germline loops: CDR1 SEHNR, CDR2 FQNEAQ (reference sequence). The CDR3 sequence is CASSLSSSGSLSGANVLTF. CDR3 in DNA: TGTGCCAGCAGCTTAAGTTCTAGCGGGAGCCTTTCTGGGGCCAACGTCCTGACTTTC.

V and J are TRBV10-3 and TRBJ2-5; 8 bases fit TRBD1. V lost 6 bases to trimming and J lost 5 bases; unmatched junction nucleotides: 5. Germline V gene sequence: CDR1 ENHRY, CDR2 SYGVKD. This CDR3 comprises 13 residues. CDR3 nucleotide sequence: TGTGCCATCAGCTCGACAGGGGATGAGACCCAGTACTTC. Encoded protein: CAISSTGDETQYF.

The chain employs TRBV3-1 (or the pseudogene TRBV3-2) and TRBJ1-2, with 9 bases fitting TRBD1. CDR1 is LGHDT, CDR2 YNNKEL, per germline (reference sequence). With 5 bases clipped from V and 4 bases from J, the junction kept 2 bases outside the gene matches. This CDR3 comprises 13 residues. The CDR3 region is CASSYRGLYGYTF. In nucleotides, the CDR3 is TGTGCCAGCAGCTACAGGGGGCTCTATGGCTACACCTTC.

The genes are TRBV6-5 and TRBJ2-5; the D gene could be TRBD1 or TRBD2 (5 bases each). CDR1 and CDR2 from the germline V gene are MNHEY and SVGAGI. This CDR3 has 14 residues. Trimming cost V 7 bases and J 5 bases, with 17 bases left between them. This chain's CDR3 is CASTQWGPGETQYF. CDR3 DNA sequence: TGTGCCAGCACCCAATGGGGACCTGGGGAGACCCAGTACTTC.

V is TRBV5-4 and J is TRBJ2-1; the D is unclear. Germline CDR1 SGHNT, CDR2 YYREEE (reference sequence). Trimming stripped 4 bases from V and 6 bases from J, with 8 bases between. The CDR3 runs to 12 residues. CDR3 protein: CASSRDRNEQFF. CDR3 nucleotide sequence: TGTGCCAGCAGCCGAGACCGCAATGAGCAGTTCTTC.